Below, one T cell receptor (beta chain) is given with its context. This entry is derived from a study of blood T cell repertoires in COVID-19. This CDR3 has 18 residues. CDR1 and CDR2 (germline): LNHDA, SQIVND (reference sequence). J lost 0 bases, V lost 6 bases, and 9 bases had no gene match. Measured with immunoSEQ multiplex PCR; TCRdb has only the in-frame clones, and not every one. The sample has some 110,000 clones; approximately 83% are singletons. This chain links TRBV19 with TRBJ2-3; 13 bases are a match to TRBD2. Input material: peripheral blood. This TCR derives from a man aged 50-59 years with acute or convalescent COVID-19. CDR3 sequence: CASSKGLAGDTSTDTQYF. The CDR3 nucleotides are TGTGCCAGTAGCAAAGGACTAGCGGGGGATACTAGCACAGATACGCAGTATTTT.